This T cell receptor beta chain comes out of a study of CD8 T cells in ankylosing spondylitis. Study observations and caveats: Matched synovial fluid from ankylosing spondylitis patients was reported to be enriched for disease-linked clones. Seven to nine highly homologous variants formed a TCR beta motif that appeared characteristic of ankylosing spondylitis blood. Peripheral blood held disease-linked clones only at relatively low frequency, and these were CD8+. Earlier literature documents some of the motif variants in reactive arthritis synovial fluid and blood.

The ends were cut back, 5 bases at V and 0 bases at J, with 11 bases in the middle. The CDR3 totals 15 residues. With regard to this clonotype: What it binds is not known.

Making the TCR beta libraries involved quantitative 5'-RACE with molecular barcodes. In TCRdb, the 5' RACE reads were re-called with MiXCR into one record per CDR3 protein. Of about 440,000 distinct CDR3 sequences in the sample, 17% were seen once. Material for sequencing was blood, either unsorted or a sorted T cell fraction (not recorded which). The TCR sequence derives from a male donor with ankylosing spondylitis. The rearrangement links TRBV12-3 or TRBV12-4 to TRBJ2-1; D is ambiguous. CDR3 amino acids: CASSSYSSSYNEQFF. Here the CDR3 DNA reads TGTGCCAGCAGTAGCTACTCAAGCTCCTACAATGAGCAGTTCTTC.